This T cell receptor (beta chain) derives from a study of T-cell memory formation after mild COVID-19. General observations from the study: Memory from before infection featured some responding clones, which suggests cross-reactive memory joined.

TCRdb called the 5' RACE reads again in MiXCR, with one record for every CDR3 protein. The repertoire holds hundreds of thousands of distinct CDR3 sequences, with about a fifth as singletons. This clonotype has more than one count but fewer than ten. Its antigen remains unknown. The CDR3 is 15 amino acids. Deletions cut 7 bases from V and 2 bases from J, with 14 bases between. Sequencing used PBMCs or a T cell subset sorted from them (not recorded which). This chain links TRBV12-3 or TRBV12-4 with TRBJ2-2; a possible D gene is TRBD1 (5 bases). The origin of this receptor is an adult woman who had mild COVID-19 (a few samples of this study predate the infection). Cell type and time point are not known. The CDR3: CASNQHQGNTGELFF. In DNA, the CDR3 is TGTGCCAGCAACCAACATCAGGGTAACACCGGGGAGCTGTTTTTT.